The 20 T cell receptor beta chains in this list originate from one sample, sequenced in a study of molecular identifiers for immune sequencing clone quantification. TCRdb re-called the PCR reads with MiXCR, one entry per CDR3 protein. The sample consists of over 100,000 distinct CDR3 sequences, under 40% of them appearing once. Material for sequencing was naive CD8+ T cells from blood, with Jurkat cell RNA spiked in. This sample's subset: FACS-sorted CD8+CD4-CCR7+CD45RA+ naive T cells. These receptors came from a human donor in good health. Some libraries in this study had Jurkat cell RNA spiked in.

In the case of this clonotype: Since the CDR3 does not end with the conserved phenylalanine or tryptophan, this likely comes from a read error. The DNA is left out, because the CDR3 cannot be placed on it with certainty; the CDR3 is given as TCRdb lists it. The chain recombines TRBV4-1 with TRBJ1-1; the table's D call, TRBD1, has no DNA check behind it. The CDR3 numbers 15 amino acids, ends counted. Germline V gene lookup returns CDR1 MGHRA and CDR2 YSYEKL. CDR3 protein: CASSHEGGSNTEAFY.

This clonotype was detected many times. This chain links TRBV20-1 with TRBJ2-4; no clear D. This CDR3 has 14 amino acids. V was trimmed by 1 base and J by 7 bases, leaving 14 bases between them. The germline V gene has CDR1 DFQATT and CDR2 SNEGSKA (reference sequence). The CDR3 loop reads CSARGPSGLNIQYF. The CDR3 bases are TGCAGTGCTAGAGGACCTTCTGGCCTCAACATTCAGTACTTC.

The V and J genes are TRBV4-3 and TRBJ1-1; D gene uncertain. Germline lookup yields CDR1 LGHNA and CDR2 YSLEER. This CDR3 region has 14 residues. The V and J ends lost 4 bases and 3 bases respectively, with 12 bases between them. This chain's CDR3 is CASSPGTRHTEAFF. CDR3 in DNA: TGCGCCAGCAGCCCCGGTACAAGGCACACTGAAGCTTTCTTT.

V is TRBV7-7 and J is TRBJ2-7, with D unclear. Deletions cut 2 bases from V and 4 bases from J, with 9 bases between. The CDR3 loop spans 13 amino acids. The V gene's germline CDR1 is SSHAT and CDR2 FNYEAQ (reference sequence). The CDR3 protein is CASSLYSGYEQYF. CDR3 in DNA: TGTGCCAGCAGCTTATATTCAGGATACGAGCAGTACTTC.

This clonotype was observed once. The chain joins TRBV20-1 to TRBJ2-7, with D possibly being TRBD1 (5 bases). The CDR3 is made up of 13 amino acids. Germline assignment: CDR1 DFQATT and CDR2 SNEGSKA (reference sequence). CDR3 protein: CRPWSREVYEQYF. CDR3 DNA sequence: TGCAGGCCCTGGTCCAGGGAAGTCTACGAGCAGTACTTC.

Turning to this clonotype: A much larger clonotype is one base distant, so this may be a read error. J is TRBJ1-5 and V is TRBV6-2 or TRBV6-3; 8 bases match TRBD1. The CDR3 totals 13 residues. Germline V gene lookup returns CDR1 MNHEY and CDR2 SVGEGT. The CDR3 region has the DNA TGTGCCAGCGTGGACAGGGCGAATCCGCCCCAGCATTTT. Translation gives CASVDRANPPQHF.

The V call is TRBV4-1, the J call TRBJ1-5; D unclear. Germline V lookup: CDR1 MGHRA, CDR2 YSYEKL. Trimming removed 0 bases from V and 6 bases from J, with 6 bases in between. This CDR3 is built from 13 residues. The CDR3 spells CASSQDHIQPQHF. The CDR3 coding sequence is TGCGCCAGCAGCCAAGATCACATTCAGCCCCAGCATTTT.

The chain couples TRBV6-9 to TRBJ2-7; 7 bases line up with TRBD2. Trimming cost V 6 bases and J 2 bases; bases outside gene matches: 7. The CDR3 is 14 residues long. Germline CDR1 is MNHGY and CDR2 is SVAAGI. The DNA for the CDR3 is TGTGCCAGCAGGGCTAGGGACTACCCCTACGAGCAGTACTTC. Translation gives CASRARDYPYEQYF.

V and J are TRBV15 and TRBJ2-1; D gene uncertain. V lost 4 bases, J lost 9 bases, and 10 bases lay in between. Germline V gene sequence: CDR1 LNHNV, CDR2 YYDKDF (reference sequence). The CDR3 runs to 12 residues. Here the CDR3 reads CATSTIHPEQFF. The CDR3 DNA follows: TGTGCCACCAGCACCATCCACCCTGAGCAGTTCTTC.

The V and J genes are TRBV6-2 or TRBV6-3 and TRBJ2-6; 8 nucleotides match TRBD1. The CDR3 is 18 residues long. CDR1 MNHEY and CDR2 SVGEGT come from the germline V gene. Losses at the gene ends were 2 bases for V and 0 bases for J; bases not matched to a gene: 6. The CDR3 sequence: CASSYRQGKGSGANVLTF. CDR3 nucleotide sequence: TGTGCCAGCAGTTACCGACAGGGGAAGGGCTCTGGGGCCAACGTCCTGACTTTC.

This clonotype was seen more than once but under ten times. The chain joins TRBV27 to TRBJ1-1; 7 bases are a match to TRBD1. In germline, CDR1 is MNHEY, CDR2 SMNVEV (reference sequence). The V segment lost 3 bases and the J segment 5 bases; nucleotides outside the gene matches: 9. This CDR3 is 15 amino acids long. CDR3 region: CASSLVRQGLTEAFF. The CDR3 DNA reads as TGTGCCAGCAGTTTGGTGAGACAGGGTCTTACTGAAGCTTTCTTT.

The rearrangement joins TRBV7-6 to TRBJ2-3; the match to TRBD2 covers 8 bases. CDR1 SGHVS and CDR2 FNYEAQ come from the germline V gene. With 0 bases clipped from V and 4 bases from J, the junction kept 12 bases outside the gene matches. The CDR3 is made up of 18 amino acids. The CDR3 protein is CASSLAKGAGESSDTQYF. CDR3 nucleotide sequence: TGTGCCAGCAGCTTAGCAAAAGGAGCGGGAGAAAGCTCAGATACGCAGTATTTT.

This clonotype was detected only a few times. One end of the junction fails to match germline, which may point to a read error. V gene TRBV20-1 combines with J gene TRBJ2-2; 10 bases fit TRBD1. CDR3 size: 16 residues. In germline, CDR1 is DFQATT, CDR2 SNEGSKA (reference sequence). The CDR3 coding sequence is TGCGGTGCTAGAGATCGGACAGGGGGTCGCACCGGGGAGCTGTTTTTT. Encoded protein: CGARDRTGGRTGELFF.

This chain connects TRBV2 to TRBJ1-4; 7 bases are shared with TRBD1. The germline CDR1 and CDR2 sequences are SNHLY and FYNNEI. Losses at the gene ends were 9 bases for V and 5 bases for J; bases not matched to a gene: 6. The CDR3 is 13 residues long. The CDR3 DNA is TGTGCCAGAGCCGGGACAGCAAATGAAAAACTGTTTTTT. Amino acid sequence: CARAGTANEKLFF.

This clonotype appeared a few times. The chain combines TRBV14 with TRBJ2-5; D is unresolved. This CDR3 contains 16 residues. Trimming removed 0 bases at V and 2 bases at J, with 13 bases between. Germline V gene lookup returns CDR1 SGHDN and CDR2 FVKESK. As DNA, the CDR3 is TGTGCCAGCAGCCAAGATCCGGCGGCAGTTCAAGAGACCCAGTACTTC. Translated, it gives CASSQDPAAVQETQYF.

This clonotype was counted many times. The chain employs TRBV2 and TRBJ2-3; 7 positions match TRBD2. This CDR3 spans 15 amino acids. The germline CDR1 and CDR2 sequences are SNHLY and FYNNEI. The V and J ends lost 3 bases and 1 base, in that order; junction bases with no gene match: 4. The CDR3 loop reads CASSDRDYGTDTQYF. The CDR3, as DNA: TGTGCCAGCAGTGACCGGGACTATGGCACAGATACGCAGTATTTT.

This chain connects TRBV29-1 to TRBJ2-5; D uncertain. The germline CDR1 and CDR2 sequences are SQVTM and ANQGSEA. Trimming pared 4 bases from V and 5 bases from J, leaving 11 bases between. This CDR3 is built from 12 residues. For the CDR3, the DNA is TGCAGCGTTGGTGACAATAGGGAGACCCAGTACTTC. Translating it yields CSVGDNRETQYF.

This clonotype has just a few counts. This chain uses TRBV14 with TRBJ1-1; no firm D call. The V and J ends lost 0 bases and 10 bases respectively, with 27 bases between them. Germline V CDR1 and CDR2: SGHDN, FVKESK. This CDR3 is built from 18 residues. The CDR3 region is CASSQDVRVERMEWVAFF. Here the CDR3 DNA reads TGTGCCAGCAGCCAAGATGTGCGGGTAGAGAGAATGGAATGGGTAGCTTTCTTT. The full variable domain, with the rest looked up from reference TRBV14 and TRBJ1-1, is EAGVTQFPSHSVIEKGQTVTLRCDPISGHDNLYWYRRVMGKEIKFLLHFVKESKQDESGMPNNRFLAERTGGTYSTLKVQPAELEDSGVYFCASSQDVRVERMEWVAFFGQGTRLTVV.

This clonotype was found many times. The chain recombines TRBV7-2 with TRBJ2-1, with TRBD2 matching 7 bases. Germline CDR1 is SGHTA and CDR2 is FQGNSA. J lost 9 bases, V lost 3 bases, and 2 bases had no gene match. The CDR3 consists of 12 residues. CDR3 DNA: TGTGCCAGCAGCTTTACTAGCGTTGAGCAGTTCTTC. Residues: CASSFTSVEQFF. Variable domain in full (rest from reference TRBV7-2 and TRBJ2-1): GAGVSQSPSNKVTEKGKDVELRCDPISGHTALYWYRQSLGQGLEFLIYFQGNSAPDKSGLPSDRFSAERTGGSVSTLTIQRTQQEDSAVYLCASSFTSVEQFFGPGTRLTVL.

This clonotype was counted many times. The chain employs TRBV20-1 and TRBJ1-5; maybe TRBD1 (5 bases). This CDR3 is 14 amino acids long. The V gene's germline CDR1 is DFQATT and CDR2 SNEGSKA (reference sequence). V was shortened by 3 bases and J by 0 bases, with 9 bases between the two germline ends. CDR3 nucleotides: TGCAGTGCTAGCGGGGACGGTAGCAATCAGCCCCAGCATTTT. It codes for CSASGDGSNQPQHF.